This is a list of T cell receptor beta chains from one sample in a study of blood T cell repertoires in COVID-19. Here immunoSEQ multiplex PCR was the method, and the copy in TCRdb shows in-frame clones only, minus some. Of about 68,000 clones in the sample, roughly nine tenths were seen once. The sequencing sample was made of peripheral blood. These receptors came from a man aged 50 to 59 with active COVID-19. CDR3s include the opening cysteine and the closing phenylalanine or tryptophan. The D gene is left open where the match is weak. Only part of the rows carry a size: once, few, many, or a class if the clone is expanded.

abundance	v_gene	d_gene	j_gene	CDR3aa	CDR3nt
NA	TRBV7-2	TRBD1	TRBJ2-4	CATGTGRANIQYF	TGTGCCACTGGGACAGGGCGAGCAAACATTCAGTACTTC
NA	TRBV30	TRBD2	TRBJ2-3	CAWSVLAGGGDTQYF	TGTGCCTGGAGTGTACTTGCGGGGGGGGGAGATACGCAGTATTTT
NA	TRBV19	TRBD1	TRBJ1-3	CASSIGQGGNTIYF	TGTGCCAGTAGTATCGGACAGGGGGGAAACACCATATATTTT
NA	TRBV4-1	TRBD1	TRBJ1-1	CASSLTGGGSTEAFF	TGCGCCAGCAGCCTAACAGGGGGTGGGAGCACTGAAGCTTTCTTT
NA	TRBV28	NA	TRBJ1-1	CASSSHPSRSEAFF	TGTGCCAGCAGTTCCCATCCGTCACGGTCTGAAGCTTTCTTT
NA	TRBV3-1/TRBV3-2	NA	TRBJ1-4	CASSQGSTNEKLFF	TGTGCCAGCAGTCAGGGCTCCACTAATGAAAAACTGTTTTTT
NA	TRBV13	TRBD1	TRBJ1-2	CASSSDRGVYGYTF	TGTGCCAGCAGCTCGGACAGGGGAGTCTATGGCTACACCTTC
NA	TRBV19	NA	TRBJ1-6	CASRTGLSYNSPLHF	TGTGCCAGTAGGACAGGTCTCTCCTATAATTCACCCCTCCACTTT
NA	TRBV12-3/TRBV12-4	NA	TRBJ2-5	CASKIRGQETQYF	TGTGCCAGCAAGATACGGGGCCAAGAGACCCAGTACTTC
once	TRBV11-2	TRBD1	TRBJ1-2	CASSGSTGQGLYGYTF	TGTGCCAGCAGCGGGAGTACGGGACAGGGCCTCTATGGCTACACCTTC
NA	TRBV19	NA	TRBJ2-6	CASSIAGFSGANVLTF	TGTGCCAGTAGTATAGCGGGGTTTTCTGGGGCCAACGTCCTGACTTTC
NA	TRBV11-2	NA	TRBJ2-2	CASSSAGQLVRSGELFF	TGTGCCAGCAGCTCTGCAGGACAGCTGGTTAGAAGCGGGGAGCTGTTTTTT
NA	TRBV7-8	NA	TRBJ2-4	CASSPSVRAENIQYF	TGTGCCAGCAGCCCTAGCGTACGGGCGGAAAACATTCAGTACTTC
NA	TRBV4-3	TRBD1	TRBJ1-2	CASSLSWDRTNYGYTF	TGCGCCAGCAGCCTCTCATGGGACAGGACTAACTATGGCTACACCTTC
NA	TRBV2	TRBD2	TRBJ2-3	CASKERGGTDTQYF	TGTGCCAGCAAGGAGCGGGGGGGCACAGATACGCAGTATTTT
NA	TRBV7-2	TRBD1	TRBJ2-7	CASSNRQGASYEQYF	TGTGCCAGCAGCAACCGACAGGGGGCCTCCTACGAGCAGTACTTC
NA	TRBV2	TRBD1	TRBJ1-3	CASSDAGGEGDTIYF	TGTGCCAGCAGTGATGCAGGGGGAGAGGGGGACACCATATATTTT
NA	TRBV6-4	NA	TRBJ1-1	CASSDSTESEAFF	TGTGCCAGCAGTGACTCGACGGAGTCTGAAGCTTTCTTT
NA	TRBV19	TRBD1	TRBJ2-5	CASRFTGQGRETQYF	TGTGCCAGTAGATTCACCGGACAGGGAAGGGAGACCCAGTACTTC
NA	TRBV12-5	TRBD2	TRBJ2-3	CASGLVLAGGTQYF	TGTGCTAGTGGTTTGGTACTAGCGGGGGGTACGCAGTATTTT
NA	TRBV9	NA	TRBJ1-6	CASSLRGGPLHF	TGTGCCAGCAGCTTGAGAGGGGGTCCCCTCCACTTT
NA	TRBV5-6	NA	TRBJ1-5	CASSLWWSMGAQPQHF	TGTGCCAGCAGCTTATGGTGGTCTATGGGGGCCCAGCCCCAGCATTTT
NA	TRBV18	TRBD2	TRBJ2-7	CASSPRLAGSSYEQYF	TGTGCCAGCTCGCCACGACTAGCGGGGAGCTCCTACGAGCAGTACTTC
NA	TRBV4-1	NA	TRBJ2-7	CASRKEGGSYEQYF	TGCGCCAGCAGAAAGGAAGGCGGATCCTACGAGCAGTACTTC
NA	TRBV5-1	TRBD1	TRBJ1-1	CASSPQGATEAFF	TGCGCCAGCAGTCCACAGGGGGCAACTGAAGCTTTCTTT
few	TRBV19	NA	TRBJ1-5	CASSTNARGYQPQHF	TGTGCCAGTAGTACCAACGCGCGGGGGTATCAGCCCCAGCATTTT
once	TRBV6-2/TRBV6-3	TRBD2	TRBJ2-1	CASSPQGAGRLSYNEQFF	TGTGCCAGCAGTCCCCAGGGAGCGGGGCGCCTCTCCTACAATGAGCAGTTCTTC
NA	TRBV6-5	TRBD1	TRBJ1-2	CATYPGQRNYGYTF	TGTGCCACTTACCCGGGACAGAGGAACTATGGCTACACCTTC
NA	TRBV30	NA	TRBJ2-7	CAWSSRPRYEQYF	TGTGCCTGGAGTTCCAGACCGCGGTACGAGCAGTACTTC
NA	TRBV6-5	TRBD1	TRBJ2-3	CASKDRGHTDTQYF	TGTGCCAGCAAGGACAGGGGGCACACAGATACGCAGTATTTT
once	TRBV2	NA	TRBJ1-1	CASNTGNTEAFF	TGTGCCAGCAATACAGGGAACACTGAAGCTTTCTTT
NA	TRBV7-9	NA	TRBJ1-2	CASSNPTEIIYGYTF	TGTGCCAGCAGCAACCCGACAGAAATTATCTATGGCTACACCTTC
NA	TRBV5-6	TRBD2	TRBJ2-1	CASIPLGGSYNEQFF	TGTGCCAGCATCCCTTTGGGCGGGAGCTACAATGAGCAGTTCTTC
few	TRBV5-4	TRBD1	TRBJ1-1	CASSVGTETNTEAFF	TGTGCCAGCAGCGTCGGGACAGAGACGAACACTGAAGCTTTCTTT
NA	TRBV5-5	NA	TRBJ1-2	CASSLIEFRGYTF	TGTGCCAGCAGCTTGATTGAATTTCGGGGCTACACCTTC
NA	TRBV7-2	NA	TRBJ2-3	CASSFGRARRPHTDTQYF	TGTGCCAGCAGCTTCGGCCGGGCCCGGAGGCCCCACACAGATACGCAGTATTTT
NA	TRBV10-2	TRBD2	TRBJ2-5	CASSPGLAGGSQYF	TGCGCCAGCAGCCCTGGACTAGCGGGGGGGTCTCAGTACTTC
few	TRBV11-2	NA	TRBJ1-5	CASSYTGSNQPQHF	TGTGCCAGCAGCTATACAGGGAGCAATCAGCCCCAGCATTTT
NA	TRBV5-1	TRBD1	TRBJ2-1	CASSKGQGREQFF	TGCGCCAGCAGCAAGGGACAGGGCCGGGAGCAGTTCTTC
few	TRBV5-1	NA	TRBJ1-6	CASSLFSQGQSGSPLHF	TGCGCCAGCAGCTTGTTTTCCCAGGGACAATCGGGATCACCCCTCCACTTT
NA	TRBV6-5	NA	TRBJ2-1	CASPLGGEQFF	TGTGCCAGCCCTCTGGGGGGTGAGCAGTTCTTC
NA	TRBV9	NA	TRBJ2-5	CASSPTSSQETQYF	TGTGCCAGCAGCCCCACAAGTTCCCAAGAGACCCAGTACTTC